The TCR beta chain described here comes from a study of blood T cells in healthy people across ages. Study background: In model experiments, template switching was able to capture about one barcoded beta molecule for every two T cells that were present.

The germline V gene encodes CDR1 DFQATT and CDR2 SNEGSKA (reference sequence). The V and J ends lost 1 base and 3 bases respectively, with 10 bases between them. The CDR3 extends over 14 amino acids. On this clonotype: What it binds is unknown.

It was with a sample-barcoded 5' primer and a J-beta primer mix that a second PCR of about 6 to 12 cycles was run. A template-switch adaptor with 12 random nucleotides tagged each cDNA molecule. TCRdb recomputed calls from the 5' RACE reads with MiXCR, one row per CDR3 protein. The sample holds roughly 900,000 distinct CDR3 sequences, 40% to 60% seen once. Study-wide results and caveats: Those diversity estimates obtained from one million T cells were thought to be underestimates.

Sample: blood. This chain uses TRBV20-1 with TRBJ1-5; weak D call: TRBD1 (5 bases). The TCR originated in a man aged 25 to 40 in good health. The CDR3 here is CSARGAGNNQPQHF. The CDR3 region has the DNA TGCAGTGCTAGAGGAGCAGGGAACAATCAGCCCCAGCATTTT.